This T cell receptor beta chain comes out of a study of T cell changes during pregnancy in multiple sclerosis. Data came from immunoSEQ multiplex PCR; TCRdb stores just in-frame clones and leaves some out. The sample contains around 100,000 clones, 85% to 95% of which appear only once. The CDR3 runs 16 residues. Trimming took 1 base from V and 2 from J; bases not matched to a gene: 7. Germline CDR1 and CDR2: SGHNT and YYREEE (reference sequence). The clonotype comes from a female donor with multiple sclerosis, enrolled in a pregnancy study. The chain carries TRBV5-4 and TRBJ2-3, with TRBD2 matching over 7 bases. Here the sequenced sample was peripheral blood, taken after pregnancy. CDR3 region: CASSLLQRGYTDTQYF. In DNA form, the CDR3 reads TGTGCCAGCAGCTTGCTCCAGCGGGGCTACACAGATACGCAGTATTTT. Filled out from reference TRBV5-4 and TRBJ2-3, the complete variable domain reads ETGVTQSPTHLIKTRGQQVTLRCSSQSGHNTVSWYQQALGQGPQFIFQYYREEENGRGNFPPRFSGLQFPNYSSELNVNALELDDSALYLCASSLLQRGYTDTQYFGPGTRLTVL.